These T cell receptor beta chains were read from a single sample in a study of blood T cell repertoires in COVID-19. The protocol was immunoSEQ multiplex PCR, while the TCRdb copy is restricted to in-frame clones and leaves out a portion. The data hold around 120,000 clones, with more than 75% observed a single time. The specimen was peripheral blood. The receptor source for this set is a human donor in a cohort sampled during active COVID-19. Both conserved end residues are trimmed from each CDR3. D genes are given only for firm matches.

CDR3aa	j_gene	d_gene	v_gene	len
ASSLSPLDRSGANVLT	TRBJ2-6	-	TRBV7-3	16
ASSPITGGSYEQY	TRBJ2-7	TRBD1	TRBV5-1	13
ASSYSGRGAGELF	TRBJ2-2	TRBD2	TRBV5-4	13
ASSLSPGPHEQY	TRBJ2-7	-	TRBV7-2	12
ASGGGGPEAF	TRBJ1-1	-	TRBV2	10
AWSVRAGFYNEQF	TRBJ2-1	-	TRBV30	13
ASSYQPRGDNSPLH	TRBJ1-6	TRBD1	TRBV6-5	14
ASSLRAGETYGYT	TRBJ1-2	-	TRBV5-1	13
ASSNQGALQPQH	TRBJ1-5	TRBD1	TRBV7-9	12
ASSSAGGAGNEQF	TRBJ2-1	-	TRBV6-2/TRBV6-3	13
ASREAGGPSYEQY	TRBJ2-7	TRBD2	TRBV7-2	13
ASSPSRTGWVYEQY	TRBJ2-7	TRBD1	TRBV6-2/TRBV6-3	14
ATAGESNTGELF	TRBJ2-2	TRBD2	TRBV2	12
ASSPGQGLGTQY	TRBJ2-5	TRBD1	TRBV11-3	12
ASSTGIRADYGYT	TRBJ1-2	-	TRBV28	13
ASSDRAGGTEAF	TRBJ1-1	TRBD1	TRBV13	12
ASSRLPQVRQETQY	TRBJ2-5	-	TRBV3-1/TRBV3-2	14
ASSEGAESF	TRBJ1-1	TRBD1	TRBV5-5	9
ASSLTTSDEQF	TRBJ2-1	TRBD2	TRBV7-3	11
ASTAGTGDYGYT	TRBJ1-2	TRBD1	TRBV28	12
ASSPSRNEKLF	TRBJ1-4	-	TRBV4-3	11
ASSQGASGSGSDTQY	TRBJ2-3	TRBD2	TRBV3-1/TRBV3-2	15
ASSRQFPDTQY	TRBJ2-3	-	TRBV18	11
ASSPNPEGTQY	TRBJ2-3	-	TRBV6-2/TRBV6-3	11
ASSSTGTGKETQY	TRBJ2-5	TRBD1	TRBV6-5	13
ASSSGSGRYNEQF	TRBJ2-1	TRBD2	TRBV10-1	13
ASSSGQGETQY	TRBJ2-5	TRBD1	TRBV7-2	11
ASSLFGIGGRALETQY	TRBJ2-5	TRBD2	TRBV7-9	16
ASSQGGTGPEAF	TRBJ1-1	TRBD1	TRBV3-1/TRBV3-2	12
ASSFFRDQETQY	TRBJ2-5	-	TRBV7-9	12
ASSDSGQGGNEQF	TRBJ2-1	TRBD1	TRBV6-4	13
ASSLQLYNEQF	TRBJ2-1	-	TRBV7-2	11
ASSSTGMAKNIQY	TRBJ2-4	-	TRBV19	13
ASSLGQGNQPQH	TRBJ1-5	TRBD1	TRBV28	12
ASSKTQGGGYT	TRBJ1-2	-	TRBV19	11
ASSLNHGGLSSTDTQY	TRBJ2-3	-	TRBV4-1	16